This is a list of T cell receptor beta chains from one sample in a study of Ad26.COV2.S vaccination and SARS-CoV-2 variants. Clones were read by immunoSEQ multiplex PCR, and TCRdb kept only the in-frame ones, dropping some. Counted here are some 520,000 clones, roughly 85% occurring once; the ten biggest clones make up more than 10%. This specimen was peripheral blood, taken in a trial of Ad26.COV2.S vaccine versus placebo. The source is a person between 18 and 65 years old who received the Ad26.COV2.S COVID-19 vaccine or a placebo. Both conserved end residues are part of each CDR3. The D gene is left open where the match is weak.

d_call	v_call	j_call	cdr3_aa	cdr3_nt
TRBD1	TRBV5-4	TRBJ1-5	CASSPGTGPNQPQHF	TGTGCCAGCAGCCCGGGGACAGGCCCCAATCAGCCCCAGCATTTT
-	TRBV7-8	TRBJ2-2	CASSLSGSSTGELFF	TGTGCCAGCAGCCTAAGCGGATCGAGCACCGGGGAGCTGTTTTTT
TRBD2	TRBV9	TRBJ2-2	CASSVAPGGFPGELFF	TGTGCCAGCAGCGTAGCTCCGGGAGGGTTTCCCGGGGAGCTGTTTTTT
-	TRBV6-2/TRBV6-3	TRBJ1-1	CASSPGTRTEAFF	TGTGCCAGCAGCCCCGGGACGCGGACTGAAGCTTTCTTT
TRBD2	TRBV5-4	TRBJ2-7	CASSFSGGGSLHEQYF	TGTGCCAGCAGCTTCTCTGGGGGGGGATCTTTACACGAGCAGTACTTC
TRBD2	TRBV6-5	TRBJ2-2	CASKGGRDTGELFF	TGTGCCAGCAAAGGCGGGAGGGACACCGGGGAGCTGTTTTTT
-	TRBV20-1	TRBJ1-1	CSASGGIRRVNTEAFF	TGCAGTGCTAGTGGGGGGATTCGGAGGGTGAACACTGAAGCTTTCTTT
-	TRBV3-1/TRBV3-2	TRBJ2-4	CASSLLRDRQYF	TGTGCCAGCAGCCTCCTAAGGGACCGACAGTACTTC
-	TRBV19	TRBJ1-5	CASAALGQTYNQPQHF	TGTGCCAGCGCCGCTCTTGGACAGACCTATAATCAGCCCCAGCATTTT
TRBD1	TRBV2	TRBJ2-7	CASRTGGRSSYEQYF	TGTGCCAGCCGGACAGGGGGCCGAAGCTCCTACGAGCAGTACTTC
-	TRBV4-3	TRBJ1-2	CASSQEIGRPRRF	TGCGCCAGCAGCCAAGAAATTGGCAGGCCTCGACGCTTC
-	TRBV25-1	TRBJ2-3	CASSEFGLSTDTQYF	TGTGCCAGCAGTGAATTTGGCCTCTCCACAGATACGCAGTATTTT
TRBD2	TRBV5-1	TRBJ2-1	CASSPTPPTSGSGNEQFF	TGCGCCAGCAGCCCGACCCCCCCAACTAGCGGGAGTGGCAATGAGCAGTTCTTC
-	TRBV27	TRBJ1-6	CASSPTANSPLHF	TGTGCCAGCAGTCCAACAGCGAATTCACCCCTCCACTTT
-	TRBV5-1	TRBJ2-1	CASSASRLNEQFF	TGCGCCAGCAGCGCCTCCCGTCTCAATGAGCAGTTCTTC
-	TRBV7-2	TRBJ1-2	CASSLGMLTDTYGYTF	TGTGCCAGCAGCTTAGGTATGCTGACAGACACCTATGGCTACACCTTC
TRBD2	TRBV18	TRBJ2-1	CASSRETSSYNEQFF	TGTGCCAGCTCACGGGAGACTAGCAGCTACAATGAGCAGTTCTTC
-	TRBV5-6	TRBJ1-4	CASSLRSGGPNEKLFF	TGTGCCAGCAGCCTTAGGTCGGGGGGCCCTAATGAAAAACTGTTTTTT
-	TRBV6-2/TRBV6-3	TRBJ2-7	CASSYIRGEQYF	TGTGCCAGCAGTTATATCAGGGGCGAGCAGTACTTC
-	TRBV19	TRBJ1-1	CASRSTGEAFF	TGTGCCAGTAGATCGACCGGTGAAGCTTTCTTT
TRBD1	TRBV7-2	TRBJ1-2	CASSSGRGLGYTF	TGTGCCAGCAGCTCCGGCAGGGGGCTCGGCTACACCTTC
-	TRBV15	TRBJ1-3	CATSRDRGTASSGNTIYF	TGTGCCACCAGCAGAGATAGGGGGACGGCTAGCTCTGGAAACACCATATATTTT